The source of this T cell receptor beta chain is a study of spatial heterogeneity in lung cancer. In the library, each TCR cDNA molecule bore its own unique molecular identifier. One entry per CDR3 protein results from TCRdb running MiXCR on the 5' RACE reads. The data contain tens of thousands of distinct CDR3 sequences, 7% to 9% of them singletons. Time point given: sample taken at primary tumor resection. Extraction of whole RNA from tumor, nontumor lung or frozen PBMC preceded unsorted sequencing. This clonotype was recorded at least ten times. Germline CDR1 and CDR2: SGHRS and YFSETQ. Trimming shortened V by 7 bases and J by 3 bases, and 15 bases separated the two germline ends. This CDR3 spans 14 amino acids.

Sample: PBMCs, taken at surgery. V gene TRBV5-1 combines with J gene TRBJ2-3, with a possible D match to TRBD2 (5 bases). This sequence originates from a male donor with early-stage non-small cell lung cancer. Here the CDR3 reads CASGTIAPTDTQYF. The CDR3 nucleotides are TGCGCCAGCGGAACCATAGCGCCGACAGATACGCAGTATTTT.